These T cell receptor beta chains were read from a single sample in a study of PD-L1 blockade in urothelial cancer. This table comes from immunoSEQ multiplex PCR, and its TCRdb copy is limited to in-frame clones, with some not included. This table has 100,000 to 150,000 clones, 86% appearing once. Sequenced material: PBMCs, taken around atezolizumab (anti-PD-L1) treatment. These receptors were obtained from a man aged 50-59 years with urothelial cancer. CDR3s include the opening cysteine and the closing phenylalanine or tryptophan. The D gene is left open where the match is weak. Clone size is shown for a subset of rows, as once, few, many or a class of expanded clone.

D gene: -
clone size: few
J gene: TRBJ2-2
V gene: TRBV5-1
CDR3 DNA: TGCGCCAGCAGCTTGGGCGGGGACACCGGGGAGCTGTTTTTT
CDR3 protein: CASSLGGDTGELFF

D gene: -
clone size: -
J gene: TRBJ1-4
V gene: TRBV7-2
CDR3 DNA: TGTGCCAGCAGCCTTGGACAGCAAAATGAAAAACTGTTTTTT
CDR3 protein: CASSLGQQNEKLFF

D gene: -
clone size: -
J gene: TRBJ2-3
V gene: TRBV27
CDR3 DNA: TGTGCCAGCAGTGCACAGACAGTCCGACCCACAGATACGCAGTATTTT
CDR3 protein: CASSAQTVRPTDTQYF

D gene: -
clone size: -
J gene: TRBJ1-2
V gene: TRBV11-3
CDR3 DNA: TGTGCCAGCAGCTTGAGGGTGGACTATGGCTACACCTTC
CDR3 protein: CASSLRVDYGYTF

D gene: -
clone size: -
J gene: TRBJ2-3
V gene: TRBV5-5
CDR3 DNA: TGTGCCAGCAGCTTGCGTGGCGGGGTCAGCACAGATACGCAGTATTTT
CDR3 protein: CASSLRGGVSTDTQYF

D gene: -
clone size: -
J gene: TRBJ2-7
V gene: TRBV27
CDR3 DNA: TGTGCCAGCAGTGCGTCGCGCGGGGCCGGGTACGAGCAGTACTTC
CDR3 protein: CASSASRGAGYEQYF

D gene: -
clone size: -
J gene: TRBJ2-1
V gene: TRBV2
CDR3 DNA: TGTGCCAGCAGCAGGCACGGTGAGCAGTTCTTC
CDR3 protein: CASSRHGEQFF

D gene: -
clone size: medium-sized
J gene: TRBJ2-7
V gene: TRBV6-1
CDR3 DNA: TGTGCCAGCAGTGACCGGGCCAGCGGCTCCTACGAGCAGTACTTC
CDR3 protein: CASSDRASGSYEQYF

D gene: -
clone size: -
J gene: TRBJ1-5
V gene: TRBV30
CDR3 DNA: TGTGCCTGGAGTGTGCAGACTCACGGCAATCAGCCCCAGCATTTT
CDR3 protein: CAWSVQTHGNQPQHF

D gene: TRBD1
clone size: -
J gene: TRBJ2-7
V gene: TRBV2
CDR3 DNA: TGTGCCAGCAACGTCAGGGGGCCCGACGAGCAGTACTTC
CDR3 protein: CASNVRGPDEQYF

D gene: TRBD1
clone size: once
J gene: TRBJ1-2
V gene: TRBV28
CDR3 DNA: TGTGCCAGCAGGAGCCGGGACAGGATCAGCCTTTATGGCTACACCTTC
CDR3 protein: CASRSRDRISLYGYTF

D gene: -
clone size: once
J gene: TRBJ2-3
V gene: TRBV27
CDR3 DNA: TGTGCCAGCAGTTTATCCCCTAAAACAGATACGCAGTATTTT
CDR3 protein: CASSLSPKTDTQYF

D gene: -
clone size: -
J gene: TRBJ2-2
V gene: TRBV19
CDR3 DNA: TGTGCCAGTAAGAAGGACTTAGCACCCGGGGAGCTGTTTTTT
CDR3 protein: CASKKDLAPGELFF

D gene: TRBD1
clone size: -
J gene: TRBJ1-1
V gene: TRBV6-1
CDR3 DNA: TGTGCCAGCAGTGTGACAGGGGTGAACACTGAAGCTTTCTTT
CDR3 protein: CASSVTGVNTEAFF

D gene: TRBD1
clone size: -
J gene: TRBJ1-5
V gene: TRBV19
CDR3 DNA: TGTGCCAGTAGGACAGGGTTTGGTTACGGCAATCAGCCCCAGCATTTT
CDR3 protein: CASRTGFGYGNQPQHF

D gene: -
clone size: -
J gene: TRBJ2-2
V gene: TRBV5-1
CDR3 DNA: TGCGCCAGCAGCCGGGAGATGAACACCGGGGAGCTGTTTTTT
CDR3 protein: CASSREMNTGELFF

D gene: TRBD2
clone size: -
J gene: TRBJ2-7
V gene: TRBV7-2
CDR3 DNA: TGTGCCAGCAGCGCCGCTAGCGGGAGTATAATGGCCTACGAGCAGTACTTC
CDR3 protein: CASSAASGSIMAYEQYF

D gene: TRBD1
clone size: -
J gene: TRBJ2-5
V gene: TRBV13
CDR3 DNA: TGTGCCAGCAGCCTAGACAGGGGAGGAGAGACCCAGTACTTC
CDR3 protein: CASSLDRGGETQYF

D gene: -
clone size: -
J gene: TRBJ2-4
V gene: TRBV6-1
CDR3 DNA: TGTGCCAGCAGTGAAGCGCGGGAAGGGGCTGTGGCCAAAAACATTCAGTACTTC
CDR3 protein: CASSEAREGAVAKNIQYF

D gene: -
clone size: few
J gene: TRBJ2-1
V gene: TRBV5-4
CDR3 DNA: TGTGCCAGCAGCTTGGGGAGGGAGGCTACGTATGAGCAGTTCTTC
CDR3 protein: CASSLGREATYEQFF

D gene: TRBD2
clone size: -
J gene: TRBJ2-3
V gene: TRBV6-1
CDR3 DNA: TGTGCCAGCAGTGAACTAGCGGGAGTTAGCACAGATACGCAGTATTTT
CDR3 protein: CASSELAGVSTDTQYF

D gene: TRBD1
clone size: -
J gene: TRBJ2-1
V gene: TRBV2
CDR3 DNA: TGTGCCAGCGTTCAAGGACAGGGGATAAATGAGCAGTTCTTC
CDR3 protein: CASVQGQGINEQFF

D gene: TRBD1
clone size: -
J gene: TRBJ2-2
V gene: TRBV30
CDR3 DNA: TGTGCCTGGAGTGAAACCGGGACAGGGGGCTACACCGGGGAGCTGTTTTTT
CDR3 protein: CAWSETGTGGYTGELFF

D gene: TRBD2
clone size: -
J gene: TRBJ2-5
V gene: TRBV28
CDR3 DNA: TGTGCCGCCGTAGGACTAGCGGGAGGCAGAGAGACCCAGTACTTC
CDR3 protein: CAAVGLAGGRETQYF

D gene: TRBD1
clone size: -
J gene: TRBJ2-4
V gene: TRBV19
CDR3 DNA: TGTGCCAGTAGTGCGTCGGGACAGGGGGCAGGTCGAGGGGCCAAAAACATTCAGTACTTC
CDR3 protein: CASSASGQGAGRGAKNIQYF

D gene: -
clone size: -
J gene: TRBJ1-5
V gene: TRBV6-5
CDR3 DNA: TGTGCCAGCAGTTATACCGGACAGCCGAATCAGCCCCAGCATTTT
CDR3 protein: CASSYTGQPNQPQHF

D gene: TRBD2
clone size: -
J gene: TRBJ2-1
V gene: TRBV7-3
CDR3 DNA: TGTGCCAGCAGCTTATTAGCGGGAGGGCCCAGTGAGCAGTTCTTC
CDR3 protein: CASSLLAGGPSEQFF

D gene: -
clone size: -
J gene: TRBJ2-3
V gene: TRBV13
CDR3 DNA: TGTGCCAGCAGCTTAAGGGCTCGCAGGGCCGATACGCAGTATTTT
CDR3 protein: CASSLRARRADTQYF

D gene: TRBD1
clone size: -
J gene: TRBJ1-6
V gene: TRBV12-5
CDR3 DNA: TGTGCTAGTTTCCAAACAACAGGGGGGGATTCACCCCTCCACTTT
CDR3 protein: CASFQTTGGDSPLHF

D gene: -
clone size: -
J gene: TRBJ1-1
V gene: TRBV5-1
CDR3 DNA: TGCGCCAGCAGCCAACGGACGCGCGTTCAGGGCACTGAAGCTTTCTTT
CDR3 protein: CASSQRTRVQGTEAFF

D gene: -
clone size: -
J gene: TRBJ1-1
V gene: TRBV7-2
CDR3 DNA: TGTGCCAGCAGCTTAGGCAGAAACACTGAAGCTTTCTTT
CDR3 protein: CASSLGRNTEAFF

D gene: -
clone size: -
J gene: TRBJ2-1
V gene: TRBV5-1
CDR3 DNA: TGCGCCAGCAGCTTTACTGACACCCGACACAATGAGCAGTTCTTC
CDR3 protein: CASSFTDTRHNEQFF